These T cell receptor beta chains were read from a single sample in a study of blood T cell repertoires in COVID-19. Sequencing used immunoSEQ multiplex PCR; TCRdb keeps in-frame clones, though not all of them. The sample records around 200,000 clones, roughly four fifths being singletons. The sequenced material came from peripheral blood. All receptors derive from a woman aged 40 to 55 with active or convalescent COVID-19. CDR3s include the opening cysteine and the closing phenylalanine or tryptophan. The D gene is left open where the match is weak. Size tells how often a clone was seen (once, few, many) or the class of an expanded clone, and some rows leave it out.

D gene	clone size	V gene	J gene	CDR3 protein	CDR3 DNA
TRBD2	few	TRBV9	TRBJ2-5	CASSARTSGSQETQYF	TGTGCCAGCAGCGCTCGGACTAGCGGGAGCCAAGAGACCCAGTACTTC
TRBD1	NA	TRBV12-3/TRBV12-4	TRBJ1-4	CASSGQGYEKLFF	TGTGCCAGCAGCGGACAGGGTTATGAAAAACTGTTTTTT
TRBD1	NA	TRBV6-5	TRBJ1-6	CASSLGTANSPLHF	TGTGCCAGCAGTCTCGGGACAGCTAATTCACCCCTCCACTTT
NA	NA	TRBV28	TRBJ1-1	CASSLSGIGLNTEAFF	TGTGCCAGCAGTTTATCAGGGATAGGATTGAACACTGAAGCTTTCTTT
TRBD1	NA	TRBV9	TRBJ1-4	CASSVAGGFGEKLFF	TGTGCCAGCAGCGTAGCAGGGGGCTTTGGCGAAAAACTGTTTTTT
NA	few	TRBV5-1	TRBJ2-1	CASSPGTLQYNEQFF	TGCGCCAGCAGCCCCGGGACTCTACAGTACAATGAGCAGTTCTTC
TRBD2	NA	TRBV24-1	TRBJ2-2	CATSVLAGGHNTGELFF	TGTGCCACCAGTGTTCTAGCGGGAGGCCACAACACCGGGGAGCTGTTTTTT
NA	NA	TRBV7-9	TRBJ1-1	CASRGRGGGTEAFF	TGTGCCAGCCGCGGGCGGGGAGGGGGGACTGAAGCTTTCTTT
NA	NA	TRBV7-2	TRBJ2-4	CASSLSVAKNIQYF	TGTGCCAGCAGCTTAAGCGTAGCCAAAAACATTCAGTACTTC
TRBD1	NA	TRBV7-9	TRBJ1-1	CASSGRDRGRPNTEAFF	TGTGCCAGCAGCGGACGGGACAGGGGGCGGCCTAACACTGAAGCTTTCTTT
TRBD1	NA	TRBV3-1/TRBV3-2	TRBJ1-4	CASSLGTGATNEKLFF	TGTGCCAGCAGCTTGGGGACAGGGGCGACTAATGAAAAACTGTTTTTT
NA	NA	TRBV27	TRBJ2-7	CASSYSAGNEQYF	TGTGCCAGCAGTTATTCGGCGGGTAACGAGCAGTACTTC
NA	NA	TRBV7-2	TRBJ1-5	CASSLASHSNQPQHF	TGTGCCAGCAGCTTAGCGTCCCATAGCAATCAGCCCCAGCATTTT
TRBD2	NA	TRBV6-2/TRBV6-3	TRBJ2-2	CASSGTSGTGELFF	TGTGCCAGCAGTGGGACTAGCGGCACCGGGGAGCTGTTTTTT